The 31 T cell receptor beta chains reported below all come from one sample, sequenced in a study of blood T cell repertoires in COVID-19. The data were produced by immunoSEQ multiplex PCR, yet TCRdb's version contains in-frame clones alone and is incomplete. The table lists about 110,000 clones, roughly 79% of them singletons, with more than 15% in the top ten. The sequenced sample was peripheral blood. The receptor set was obtained from a woman aged 80 or over with active or convalescent COVID-19.

A note on this clone: A read error may be the cause here, since a much bigger clone is one base away. The rearrangement joins TRBV7-3 to TRBJ2-2, with D hard to call. The V end was cut by 3 bases, the J end by 1 base, with 3 bases between. Per the germline V gene, CDR1 is SGHTA and CDR2 is FQGTGA. This CDR3 is built from 13 residues. The CDR3 sequence is CASSFKNTGELFF. CDR3 sequence (DNA): TGTGCCAGCAGCTTCAAGAACACCGGGGAGCTGTTTTTT.

The rearrangement joins TRBV3-1 (or the pseudogene TRBV3-2) to TRBJ2-1, with 11 bases matching TRBD1. V shed 5 bases and J 7 bases; nucleotides not matched to a gene: 7. This CDR3 spans 15 amino acids. Germline CDR1 LGHDT, CDR2 YNNKEL (reference sequence). Written as DNA, the CDR3 is TGTGCCAGCAGCATACGGACAGGGGGCCGGAATGAGCAGTTCTTC. Its protein product is CASSIRTGGRNEQFF.

The rearrangement joins TRBV5-6 to TRBJ2-7, with TRBD1 matching over 8 bases. J gave up 3 bases and V 4 bases, and 6 bases lay outside the gene matches. Germline CDR1 and CDR2: SGHDT and YYEEEE. This CDR3 is 14 amino acids long. CDR3 sequence reads: CASSLRGTGYEQYF. The CDR3 nucleotides read TGTGCCAGCAGCCTCCGAGGGACAGGCTACGAGCAGTACTTC.

This clone was seen once. This sequence joins TRBV6-5 and TRBJ2-1, with 9 positions matching TRBD2. The V segment lost 2 bases and the J segment 6 bases; nucleotides outside the gene matches: 8. Germline V lookup: CDR1 MNHEY, CDR2 SVGAGI. This CDR3 comprises 16 residues. As DNA, the CDR3 is TGTGCCAGCAGTTACCTCAGCGGGAGGAGGTCCAATGAGCAGTTCTTC. This gives the protein CASSYLSGRRSNEQFF.

Only a few counts were recorded for this clone. V is TRBV11-2 and J is TRBJ2-2; D not certain. The CDR3 runs 15 residues. V lost 2 bases, J lost 2 bases, and 9 bases lay in between. CDR1 and CDR2 (germline): SGHAT, FQNNGV. The CDR3 loop is CASSLFGRNTGELFF. CDR3 DNA sequence: TGTGCCAGCAGCTTATTTGGCAGAAACACCGGGGAGCTGTTTTTT.

The CDR3 region is CASSSGGAGDTQYF. In DNA form, the CDR3 reads TGCGCCAGCAGCTCAGGGGGAGCTGGAGATACGCAGTATTTT. The chain links TRBV5-1 to TRBJ2-3; 7 nucleotides line up with TRBD1. CDR1 and CDR2 (germline): SGHRS, YFSETQ. V dropped 3 bases and J dropped 5; count of bases not matched to a gene: 6. CDR3 length: 14 residues. The whole variable domain, remainder taken from reference TRBV5-1 and TRBJ2-3, is KAGVTQTPRYLIKTRGQQVTLSCSPISGHRSVSWYQQTPGQGLQFLFEYFSETQRNKGNFPGRFSGRQFSNSRSEMNVSTLELGDSALYLCASSSGGAGDTQYFGPGTRLTVL.

The chain combines TRBV2 with TRBJ2-1; weak D call: TRBD1 (6 bases). Trimming stripped 8 bases from V and 11 bases from J, with 16 bases between. This CDR3 contains 12 residues. The germline V gene has CDR1 SNHLY and CDR2 FYNNEI. CDR3 protein: CASRSTGAKQFF. For the CDR3, the DNA is TGTGCCAGCCGATCGACAGGAGCAAAGCAGTTCTTC.

The chain carries TRBV6-5 and TRBJ1-4; D perhaps matches TRBD1 (5 bases). The germline V gene encodes CDR1 MNHEY and CDR2 SVGAGI. V was cut by 6 bases and J by 8 bases, with 13 bases left in between. The CDR3 contains 13 residues. CDR3 nucleotide sequence: TGTGCCAGCAGAGCCGTGGGGCGGGAAAAACTGTTTTTT. It yields the protein CASRAVGREKLFF.

The chain employs TRBV30 and TRBJ1-4; D remains unclear. This CDR3 has 11 residues. Germline loops: CDR1 GTSNPN, CDR2 SVGIG (reference sequence). V was shortened by 0 bases and J by 8 bases, with 4 bases between the two germline ends. DNA for the CDR3: TGTGCCTGGAGTGTACAAGAAAAACTGTTTTTT. It encodes CAWSVQEKLFF. Drawing the rest from reference TRBV30 and TRBJ1-4, the complete variable domain is SQTIHQWPATLVQPVGSPLSLECTVEGTSNPNLYWYRQAAGRGLQLLFYSVGIGQISSEVPQNLSASRPQDRQFILSSKKLLLSDSGFYLCAWSVQEKLFFGSGTQLSVL.

The CDR3 DNA follows: TGTGCCAGCAGCTTGGGCGGGACAGGGAACTATGGCTACACCTTC. It yields the protein CASSLGGTGNYGYTF. The rearrangement joins TRBV5-4 to TRBJ1-2; 9 bases map to TRBD1. The V and J ends lost 0 bases and 2 bases, in that order; junction bases with no gene match: 2. Looked up from germline, CDR1 is SGHNT and CDR2 is YYREEE (reference sequence). The CDR3 runs 15 residues.

The chain employs TRBV5-4 and TRBJ1-1, with TRBD1 identical over 8 bases. Germline values: CDR1 SGHNT, CDR2 YYREEE (reference sequence). The V gene end was trimmed by 5 bases and the J gene end by 3 bases; junction bases not matched to a gene: 6. The CDR3 runs 14 residues. The CDR3 region has the DNA TGTGCCAGCAGTCAGACAGGGGAGGACACTGAAGCTTTCTTT. Translated, it gives CASSQTGEDTEAFF.

This chain connects TRBV3-1 (or the pseudogene TRBV3-2) to TRBJ1-5; 10 bases fit TRBD1. Per the germline V gene, CDR1 is LGHDT and CDR2 is YNNKEL (reference sequence). J was trimmed by 0 bases and V by 4 bases; bases with no gene match: 6. This CDR3 spans 17 amino acids. Here the CDR3 DNA reads TGTGCCAGCAGCCCCGGGACAGGGGCGTATAGCAATCAGCCCCAGCATTTT. Protein: CASSPGTGAYSNQPQHF.

The chain couples TRBV7-2 to TRBJ2-7; TRBD2 matches 9 bases. Germline CDR1 is SGHTA and CDR2 is FQGNSA. V was pared by 1 base and J by 4 bases, with 8 bases of the junction left unmatched. This CDR3 is built from 16 residues. CDR3 region: CASSLDVLAGRYEQYF. The CDR3 coding sequence is TGTGCCAGCAGCTTAGATGTGCTAGCGGGACGGTACGAGCAGTACTTC.

The gene calls are TRBV9 and TRBJ2-1; D uncertain. Germline-derived CDR1 and CDR2 are SGDLS and YYNGEE. With 7 bases removed from V and 2 bases from J, the gap between germline ends came to 16 bases. The CDR3 has 15 amino acids. The DNA of the CDR3 is TGTGCCAGCGCCGCTGGAGCGAACACCTACAATGAGCAGTTCTTC. It codes for CASAAGANTYNEQFF.

The rearrangement uses TRBV18 and TRBJ1-3; 9 bases are a match to TRBD1. The V segment lost 2 bases and the J segment 0 bases; nucleotides outside the gene matches: 5. The CDR3 is 17 residues long. Per germline, CDR1 KGHSH and CDR2 LQKENI. The CDR3 DNA is TGTGCCAGCTCACCATCGACAGGGGGTTTCTCTGGAAACACCATATATTTT. Translated, it gives CASSPSTGGFSGNTIYF. Full variable domain (outside the CDR3, taken from reference TRBV18 and TRBJ1-3): NAGVMQNPRHLVRRRGQEARLRCSPMKGHSHVYWYRQLPEEGLKFMVYLQKENIIDESGMPKERFSAEFPKEGPSILRIQQVVRGDSAAYFCASSPSTGGFSGNTIYFGEGSWLTVV.

The chain links TRBV18 to TRBJ1-1, with D maybe TRBD1 (6 bases). The V gene lost 3 bases and the J gene lost 2 bases, with 7 bases spanning the gap. CDR1 and CDR2 from the germline V gene are KGHSH and LQKENI. The CDR3 has 13 residues. CDR3: CASSPDSNTEAFF. DNA for the CDR3: TGTGCCAGCTCACCGGACAGTAACACTGAAGCTTTCTTT.

This clone was observed a single time. J is TRBJ1-2 and V is TRBV3-1 (or the pseudogene TRBV3-2), with D possibly matching TRBD1 (6 bases). CDR1 and CDR2 (germline): LGHDT, YNNKEL (reference sequence). The CDR3 runs 18 residues. V gave up 3 bases and J gave up 8 bases, with 28 bases separating them. The CDR3 is CASSQGRYLMTGARGYTF. The CDR3 DNA reads TGTGCCAGCAGCCAGGGAAGATATCTAATGACAGGCGCTCGGGGCTACACCTTC.

The V gene is TRBV25-1, the J gene TRBJ1-6, with D perhaps TRBD1 (6 bases). Trimming cost V 6 bases and J 10 bases, with 16 bases left between them. Germline-derived CDR1 and CDR2 are MGHDK and SYGVNS. This CDR3 contains 14 residues. CDR3: CASSHRDPESPLHF. In DNA form, the CDR3 reads TGTGCCAGCAGCCACAGGGATCCGGAGTCACCCCTCCACTTT.

This clone came up a few times. The V gene is TRBV14, the J gene TRBJ2-5; TRBD2 might be the D (5 bases). The CDR3 spans 17 residues. Trimming shortened V by 0 bases and J by 0 bases, and 14 bases separated the two germline ends. Germline loops: CDR1 SGHDN, CDR2 FVKESK. The CDR3 is CASSQDWRGSNQETQYF. In DNA form, the CDR3 reads TGTGCCAGCAGCCAAGATTGGCGCGGGTCGAACCAAGAGACCCAGTACTTC.

The gene calls are TRBV5-6 and TRBJ1-4; D call uncertain. The CDR3 covers 15 residues. Germline V gene data show CDR1 as SGHDT and CDR2 as YYEEEE. V lost 5 bases and J lost 3, with 14 bases in between. DNA of the CDR3: TGTGCCAGCAGGCTTGGAGTCCTTCCTAATGAAAAACTGTTTTTT. Encoded protein: CASRLGVLPNEKLFF.

The chain carries TRBV5-1 and TRBJ2-2; 9 bases are a match to TRBD1. The junction had 7 bases not matched to a gene; V was cut back by 6 bases and J by 4 bases. Per germline, CDR1 SGHRS and CDR2 YFSETQ. The CDR3 runs to 15 residues. The CDR3 bases are TGCGCCAGCATCGAGGACAGGGGCGGCACCGGGGAGCTGTTTTTT. It encodes CASIEDRGGTGELFF.

This rearrangement joins TRBV18 to TRBJ2-1, with 11 bases matching TRBD2. J gave up 0 bases and V 4 bases, and 5 bases lay outside the gene matches. CDR1 and CDR2 from the germline V gene are KGHSH and LQKENI. This CDR3 is built from 17 residues. The CDR3 loop reads CASSHGTSGSSYNEQFF. CDR3 bases: TGTGCCAGCTCACACGGGACTAGCGGAAGCTCCTACAATGAGCAGTTCTTC.

This clone was seen only a few times. The gene calls are TRBV7-9 and TRBJ1-2, with D possibly being TRBD1 (5 bases). V was cut by 5 bases and J by 4 bases, with 11 bases left in between. CDR3 size: 13 residues. Germline assignment: CDR1 SEHNR and CDR2 FQNEAQ (reference sequence). The CDR3 bases are TGTGCCAGCAGCCCGACAGCCCTCTATGGCTACACCTTC. Residues: CASSPTALYGYTF.

This sequence joins TRBV7-9 and TRBJ1-3; 8 nucleotides align to TRBD1. The CDR3 spans 16 residues. V lost 3 bases, J lost 4 bases, and 8 bases stayed unmatched. Looked up from germline, CDR1 is SEHNR and CDR2 is FQNEAQ (reference sequence). As DNA, the CDR3 is TGTGCCAGCAGCTTTACCTCGACAGGGGCAGGAAACACCATATATTTT. Amino acid sequence: CASSFTSTGAGNTIYF.

The chain combines TRBV2 with TRBJ2-7; possible D gene TRBD2, 6 bases. The CDR3 sequence is 15 residues long. The germline gives CDR1 SNHLY, CDR2 FYNNEI. Deletions cut 1 base from V and 3 bases from J, with 13 bases between. CDR3 loop: CASSEGLATFYEQYF. CDR3 bases: TGTGCCAGCAGTGAAGGGCTAGCGACTTTCTACGAGCAGTACTTC. The complete variable domain, with remaining parts taken from reference TRBV2 and TRBJ2-7, reads EPEVTQTPSHQVTQMGQEVILRCVPISNHLYFYWYRQILGQKVEFLVSFYNNEISEKSEIFDDQFSVERPDGSNFTLKIRSTKLEDSAMYFCASSEGLATFYEQYFGPGTRLTVT.

The chain recombines TRBV2 with TRBJ2-5; 7 nucleotides match TRBD1. J gave up 5 bases and V 4 bases, and 7 bases lay outside the gene matches. Per germline, CDR1 SNHLY and CDR2 FYNNEI. The CDR3 consists of 14 residues. The CDR3 protein is CASSGQGRTETQYF. The DNA of the CDR3 is TGTGCCAGCAGTGGACAGGGAAGGACGGAGACCCAGTACTTC.

V gene TRBV7-3 combines with J gene TRBJ2-7; the match to TRBD2 covers 8 bases. Germline loops: CDR1 SGHTA, CDR2 FQGTGA. After removal of 3 bases from V and 0 bases from J, the junction contained 7 bases not matched to a gene. The CDR3 extends over 16 amino acids. Written as DNA, the CDR3 is TGTGCCAGCAGCTTGGCTTCGGGAGGGGACTCCTACGAGCAGTACTTC. Residues: CASSLASGGDSYEQYF.

The chain combines TRBV20-1 with TRBJ1-1; D is unclear. This CDR3 is built from 10 residues. V was clipped by 6 bases and J by 8 bases, with 10 bases between them. Germline V gene lookup returns CDR1 DFQATT and CDR2 SNEGSKA (reference sequence). CDR3 residues: CSAYRSEAFF. The CDR3 DNA reads TGCAGTGCATATAGATCGGAAGCTTTCTTT.

The chain joins TRBV20-1 to TRBJ2-7; 13 nucleotides agree with TRBD2. With 3 bases clipped from V and 3 bases from J, the junction kept 5 bases outside the gene matches. The CDR3 is 15 residues long. Looked up from germline, CDR1 is DFQATT and CDR2 is SNEGSKA (reference sequence). The CDR3 DNA sequence: TGCAGTGCTAGTAGGGGACTAGCGGGATACTACGAGCAGTACTTC. The encoded protein is CSASRGLAGYYEQYF.

The chain links TRBV28 to TRBJ1-3; the match to TRBD1 covers 9 bases. The CDR3 contains 19 residues. The trim removed 10 bases at V and 0 bases at J, leaving 19 bases unmatched. In germline, CDR1 is MDHEN, CDR2 SYDVKM. The CDR3 spells CATLNRDRESGGSGNTIYF. The CDR3 bases are TGTGCCACCCTAAACCGGGACAGGGAAAGTGGAGGCTCTGGAAACACCATATATTTT.

The rearrangement joins TRBV3-1 (or the pseudogene TRBV3-2) to TRBJ2-1, with D perhaps matching TRBD2 (5 bases). The V end lost 4 bases, the J end lost 7 bases, and 14 bases lay between the germline ends. The CDR3 covers 14 residues. Per germline, CDR1 LGHDT and CDR2 YNNKEL (reference sequence). The CDR3 sequence is CASSPYEGPNEQFF. The CDR3 nucleotides are TGTGCCAGCAGCCCCTACGAGGGTCCGAATGAGCAGTTCTTC.